The present T cell receptor (beta chain) was sequenced within a study of T-cell reconstitution after alpha-beta-depleted transplantation in children. Points from the study as a whole: Hyperexpanded clones declined; after one year, newly produced T cells mostly supplied diversity.

Library preparation (for TCRbeta) was performed with unique molecular identifiers. A single record per CDR3 protein comes from TCRdb applying MiXCR to the PCR reads. Of 400,000 to 450,000 distinct CDR3 sequences listed, roughly 44% were seen once; the top ten hold 25% to 30%. This CDR3 comprises 15 residues. Germline-derived CDR1 and CDR2 are MGHRA and YSYEKL. V was cut by 2 bases and J by 4 bases, with 9 bases left in between. Of note for this clonotype: The antigen remains unidentified.

The receptor comes from a girl aged 2 to 10 with aplastic anemia, due to receive a stem cell transplant. This chain connects TRBV4-1 to TRBJ2-6; D is unclear. The sample consisted of PBMCs, taken before TCRalphabeta/CD19-depleted stem cell transplant. CDR3 amino acids: CASSQRVSGANVLTF. CDR3 coding DNA: TGCGCCAGCAGCCAACGAGTGAGCGGGGCCAACGTCCTGACTTTC.